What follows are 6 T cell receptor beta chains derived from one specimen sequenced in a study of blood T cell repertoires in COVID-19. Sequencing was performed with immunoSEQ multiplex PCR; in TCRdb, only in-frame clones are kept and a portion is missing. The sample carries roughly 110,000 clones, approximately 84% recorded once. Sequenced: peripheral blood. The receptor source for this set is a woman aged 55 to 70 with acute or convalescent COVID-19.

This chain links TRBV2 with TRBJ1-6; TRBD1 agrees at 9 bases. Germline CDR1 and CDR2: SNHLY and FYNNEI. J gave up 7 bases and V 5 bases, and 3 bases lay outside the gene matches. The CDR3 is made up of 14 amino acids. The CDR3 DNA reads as TGTGCCAGCAGTTTCGGGACAGGGAATTCACCCCTCCACTTT. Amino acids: CASSFGTGNSPLHF.

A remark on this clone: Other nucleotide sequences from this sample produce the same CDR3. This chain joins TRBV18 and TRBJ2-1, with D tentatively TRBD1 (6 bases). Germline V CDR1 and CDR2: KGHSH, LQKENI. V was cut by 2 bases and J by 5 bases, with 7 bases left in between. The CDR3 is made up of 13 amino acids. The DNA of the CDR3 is TGTGCCAGCTCACCAGGACAGCACAATGAGCAGTTCTTC. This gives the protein CASSPGQHNEQFF.

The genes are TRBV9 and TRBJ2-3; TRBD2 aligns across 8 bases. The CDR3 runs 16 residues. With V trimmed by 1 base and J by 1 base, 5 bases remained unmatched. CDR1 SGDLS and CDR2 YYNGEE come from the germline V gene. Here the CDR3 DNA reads TGTGCCAGCAGCGTAAGGCGGGGGGCGGGCACAGATACGCAGTATTTT. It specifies CASSVRRGAGTDTQYF.

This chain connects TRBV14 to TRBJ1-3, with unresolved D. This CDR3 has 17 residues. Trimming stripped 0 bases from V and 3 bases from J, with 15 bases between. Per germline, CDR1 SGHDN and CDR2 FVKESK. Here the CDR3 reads CASSQDLRLSLGNTIYF. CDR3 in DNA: TGTGCCAGCAGCCAAGATTTGCGACTTTCTCTTGGAAACACCATATATTTT.

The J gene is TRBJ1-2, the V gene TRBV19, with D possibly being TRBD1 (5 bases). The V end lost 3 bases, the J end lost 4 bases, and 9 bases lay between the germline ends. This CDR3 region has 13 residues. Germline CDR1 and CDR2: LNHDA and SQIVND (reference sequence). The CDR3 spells CASSISGGYGYTF. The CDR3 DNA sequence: TGTGCCAGTAGTATCTCCGGGGGCTATGGCTACACCTTC.

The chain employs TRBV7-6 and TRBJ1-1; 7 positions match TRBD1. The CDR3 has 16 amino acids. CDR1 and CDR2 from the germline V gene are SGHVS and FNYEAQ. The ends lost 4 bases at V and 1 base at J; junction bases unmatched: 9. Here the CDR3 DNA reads TGTGCCAGCAGCTCGGGACAGTACGTAGCGAACACTGAAGCTTTCTTT. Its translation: CASSSGQYVANTEAFF. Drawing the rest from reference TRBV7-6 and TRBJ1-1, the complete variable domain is GAGVSQSPRYKVTKRGQDVALRCDPISGHVSLYWYRQALGQGPEFLTYFNYEAQQDKSGLPNDRFSAERPEGSISTLTIQRTEQRDSAMYRCASSSGQYVANTEAFFGQGTRLTVV.